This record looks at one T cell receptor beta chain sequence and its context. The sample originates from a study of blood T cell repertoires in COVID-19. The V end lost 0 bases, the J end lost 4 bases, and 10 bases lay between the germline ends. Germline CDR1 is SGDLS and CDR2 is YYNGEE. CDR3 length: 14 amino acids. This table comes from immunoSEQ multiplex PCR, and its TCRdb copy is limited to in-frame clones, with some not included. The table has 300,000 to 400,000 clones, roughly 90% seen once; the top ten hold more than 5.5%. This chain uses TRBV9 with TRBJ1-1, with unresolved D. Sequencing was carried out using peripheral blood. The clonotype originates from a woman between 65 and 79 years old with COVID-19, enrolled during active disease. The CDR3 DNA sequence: TGTGCCAGCAGCGTAGGTGGGCTGGGCACTGAAGCTTTCTTT. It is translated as CASSVGGLGTEAFF. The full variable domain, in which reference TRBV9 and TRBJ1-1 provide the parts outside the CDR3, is DSGVTQTPKHLITATGQRVTLRCSPRSGDLSVYWYQQSLDQGLQFLIQYYNGEERAKGNILERFSAQQFPDLHSELNLSSLELGDSALYFCASSVGGLGTEAFFGQGTRLTVV.